Below, 15 T cell receptor beta chains from the same sample are listed, as sequenced in a study of blood T cell repertoires in COVID-19. The protocol was immunoSEQ multiplex PCR, while the TCRdb copy is restricted to in-frame clones and leaves out a portion. The data hold 300,000 to 450,000 clones, with around 84% observed a single time. Sequencing was done on a sample of peripheral blood. The receptors stem from a human donor with acute or convalescent COVID-19. The donor label of this sample is uncertain.

The rearrangement joins TRBV6-6 to TRBJ2-3, with TRBD2 as a possible D gene (5 bases). This CDR3 has 15 amino acids. V lost 0 bases, J lost 4 bases, and 11 bases lay in between. The germline gives CDR1 MNHNY, CDR2 SVGAGI (reference sequence). CDR3 bases: TGTGCCAGCAGTTACTCGAACCTAGCCGCAGATACGCAGTATTTT. It yields the protein CASSYSNLAADTQYF.

This clone was counted once. The chain employs TRBV4-2 and TRBJ2-3; TRBD2 matches 12 bases. This CDR3 region has 16 residues. With V trimmed by 4 bases and J by 5 bases, 7 bases remained unmatched. Germline loops: CDR1 LGHNA, CDR2 YNFKEQ. CDR3 sequence: CASSLTSGGWGDTQYF. The CDR3 coding sequence is TGTGCCAGCAGCCTGACTAGCGGGGGTTGGGGAGATACGCAGTATTTT.

Comments on this clone: The sample carries other DNA sequences with the same CDR3. The chain combines TRBV5-1 with TRBJ1-2, with D maybe TRBD1 (5 bases). Trimming took 0 bases from V and 0 from J, leaving 6 bases between them. The germline CDR1 and CDR2 sequences are SGHRS and YFSETQ. This CDR3 region has 14 residues. The CDR3 sequence: CASSLGGPNYGYTF. The CDR3 DNA is TGCGCCAGCAGCTTGGGGGGCCCTAACTATGGCTACACCTTC. The full variable domain, rest sourced from reference TRBV5-1 and TRBJ1-2, is KAGVTQTPRYLIKTRGQQVTLSCSPISGHRSVSWYQQTPGQGLQFLFEYFSETQRNKGNFPGRFSGRQFSNSRSEMNVSTLELGDSALYLCASSLGGPNYGYTFGSGTRLTVV.

This clone is a singleton in its sample. The genes are TRBV18 and TRBJ2-7; D perhaps matches TRBD2 (5 bases). In germline, CDR1 is KGHSH, CDR2 LQKENI. The CDR3 consists of 13 residues. The germline V and J ends were trimmed by 3 bases and 4 bases, with 10 bases remaining between them. The chain's CDR3 is CASSPGLDYEQYF. CDR3 DNA sequence: TGTGCCAGCTCACCCGGACTGGATTACGAGCAGTACTTC.

This clone was detected only once. The chain links TRBV12-3 or TRBV12-4 to TRBJ1-1; 7 bases are shared with TRBD1. After removal of 8 bases from V and 8 bases from J, the junction contained 11 bases not matched to a gene. The CDR3 runs 13 residues. CDR3 loop: CASLDRGQKEAFF. The CDR3 DNA reads as TGTGCCAGCCTTGATCGGGGACAGAAGGAAGCTTTCTTT.

The rearrangement links TRBV21-1 to TRBJ1-1. TRBV21-1 is assigned pseudogene status. This CDR3 has 17 residues. The CDR3: CASSTTYFRGKDTEAFF. The CDR3 region has the DNA TGTGCCAGCAGCACGACATACTTCCGGGGGAAGGACACTGAAGCTTTCTTT.

Comment on this clone: Additional DNA sequences in this sample encode the identical CDR3. The chain joins TRBV19 to TRBJ2-3; D is perhaps TRBD2 (6 bases). The V gene's germline CDR1 is LNHDA and CDR2 SQIVND (reference sequence). This CDR3 is built from 16 residues. Trimming took 5 bases from V and 0 from J, leaving 15 bases between them. The DNA of the CDR3 is TGTGCCAGTAGTGTTTTTAGCGGAACTAGCACAGATACGCAGTATTTT. As protein: CASSVFSGTSTDTQYF. The variable domain in full, completed from reference TRBV19 and TRBJ2-3, reads DGGITQSPKYLFRKEGQNVTLSCEQNLNHDAMYWYRQDPGQGLRLIYYSQIVNDFQKGDIAEGYSVSREKKESFPLTVTSAQKNPTAFYLCASSVFSGTSTDTQYFGPGTRLTVL.

This clone was picked up a small number of times. This sequence joins TRBV5-6 and TRBJ1-2; TRBD1 aligns across 8 bases. The CDR3 runs 16 residues. J gave up 3 bases and V 0 bases, and 7 bases lay outside the gene matches. Germline CDR1 SGHDT, CDR2 YYEEEE. The CDR3 bases are TGTGCCAGCAGCTTGGACAGGGGGGCCAAGTACTATGGCTACACCTTC. Its translation: CASSLDRGAKYYGYTF.

The chain couples TRBV5-5 to TRBJ2-7; D unresolved. The V and J ends lost 0 bases and 4 bases respectively, with 14 bases between them. CDR3 length: 15 amino acids. Germline V gene lookup returns CDR1 SGHKS and CDR2 YYEKEE (reference sequence). The CDR3 loop reads CASSLAGSMQYEQYF. CDR3 DNA sequence: TGTGCCAGCAGCTTGGCCGGGTCAATGCAATACGAGCAGTACTTC.

The chain combines TRBV6-5 with TRBJ2-3; TRBD1 matches at 8 bases. The junction had 7 bases not matched to a gene; V was cut back by 10 bases and J by 4 bases. The CDR3 is 13 residues long. Per the germline V gene, CDR1 is MNHEY and CDR2 is SVGAGI. The CDR3 nucleotides read TGTGCCACCAGGACAGGGCGGGCAGATACGCAGTATTTT. As protein: CATRTGRADTQYF.

V usage is TRBV4-1 and J usage is TRBJ1-2; 7 nucleotides match TRBD1. The germline CDR1 and CDR2 sequences are MGHRA and YSYEKL. The V gene end was trimmed by 3 bases and the J gene end by 2 bases; junction bases not matched to a gene: 6. This CDR3 contains 15 residues. The CDR3 loop is CASSQSLTGNYGYTF. The CDR3, as DNA: TGCGCCAGCAGCCAGTCTCTGACAGGGAACTATGGCTACACCTTC.

Remarks on this clone: Other DNA sequences in the sample encode the same CDR3. This chain links TRBV28 with TRBJ1-2; maybe TRBD1 (5 bases). The CDR3 loop spans 12 amino acids. The germline gives CDR1 MDHEN, CDR2 SYDVKM. V was pared by 3 bases and J by 3 bases, with 5 bases between. CDR3 sequence: CASSFRDYGYTF. In nucleotides, the CDR3 is TGTGCCAGCAGTTTCAGGGACTATGGCTACACCTTC.

A remark on this clone: Compared with germline, one end of the junction differs, possibly owing to a read error. V usage is TRBV28 and J usage is TRBJ1-2; TRBD1 agrees at 9 bases. This CDR3 is 11 amino acids long. Germline V gives CDR1 MDHEN, CDR2 SYDVKM. The CDR3 DNA reads as TGTGCCAGCCATCGGGACAGGGCCGCACACTTC. Translation: CASHRDRAAHF.

This chain connects TRBV30 to TRBJ2-3; D perhaps matches TRBD1 (6 bases). This CDR3 has 16 amino acids. With 2 bases removed from V and 4 bases from J, the gap between germline ends came to 19 bases. The germline V gene encodes CDR1 GTSNPN and CDR2 SVGIG (reference sequence). CDR3 coding DNA: TGTGCCTGGAGTCGCCCCGGGACACCCAAATCAGATACGCAGTATTTT. It translates to CAWSRPGTPKSDTQYF.

This clone appeared a single time. CDR3 protein: CASSLAARMLGETQYF. CDR3 sequence (DNA): TGTGCCAGCAGCTTAGCGGCACGTATGCTTGGTGAGACCCAGTACTTC. The chain couples TRBV7-2 to TRBJ2-5, with unresolved D. The CDR3 extends over 16 amino acids. Germline V lookup: CDR1 SGHTA, CDR2 FQGNSA. Trimming took off 0 bases at V and 5 bases at J, with 16 bases between the two ends.